The 18 T cell receptor beta chains below all came from one sample that was sequenced in a study of OX40 agonist ivuxolimab in advanced cancers. Data came from immunoSEQ multiplex PCR; TCRdb stores just in-frame clones and leaves some out. The sample yields roughly 70,000 clones, approximately 90% seen once. The material sequenced was CD4+ or CD8+ T cells sorted from blood, taken in a trial of the OX40 agonist ivuxolimab. The receptors come from an adult with an advanced solid tumor such as melanoma, head and neck, liver or kidney cancer.

The rearrangement uses TRBV5-1 and TRBJ2-7; D gene ambiguous. The CDR3 extends over 12 amino acids. V was shortened by 1 base and J by 6 bases, with 8 bases between the two germline ends. Germline CDR1 SGHRS, CDR2 YFSETQ. As DNA, the CDR3 is TGCGCCAGCAGCTTGATGGCCTCCGAGCAGTACTTC. Its protein product is CASSLMASEQYF. Full variable domain (missing parts from reference TRBV5-1 and TRBJ2-7): KAGVTQTPRYLIKTRGQQVTLSCSPISGHRSVSWYQQTPGQGLQFLFEYFSETQRNKGNFPGRFSGRQFSNSRSEMNVSTLELGDSALYLCASSLMASEQYFGPGTRLTVT.

The rearrangement uses TRBV15 and TRBJ2-3, with unresolved D. Germline V gives CDR1 LNHNV, CDR2 YYDKDF (reference sequence). This CDR3 is 16 amino acids long. Between the trimmed V and J ends, which lost 0 bases and 3 bases, there was a span of 13 bases. In nucleotides, the CDR3 is TGTGCCACCAGCAGAGATATTTTAGTTTGGACAGATACGCAGTATTTT. It encodes CATSRDILVWTDTQYF.

The chain is built from TRBV20-1 and TRBJ2-7; D gene uncertain. CDR1 and CDR2 from the germline V gene are DFQATT and SNEGSKA (reference sequence). The CDR3 length is 11 residues. Trimming left V 6 bases short and J 2 bases short, with 8 bases between. The CDR3 region has the DNA TGCAGTGCCGTAAATACCTACGAGCAGTACTTC. This sequence encodes CSAVNTYEQYF.

V is TRBV6-5 and J is TRBJ2-1; D remains unclear. Trimming left V 2 bases short and J 9 bases short, with 11 bases between. CDR1 MNHEY and CDR2 SVGAGI come from the germline V gene. The CDR3 loop spans 13 amino acids. DNA for the CDR3: TGTGCCAGCAGTTACGGCCAGCAAGGTGAGCAGTTCTTC. It specifies CASSYGQQGEQFF.

A few counts support this clone. The V gene is TRBV19, the J gene TRBJ1-2; TRBD1 matches 7 bases. The junction had 8 bases not matched to a gene; V was cut back by 4 bases and J by 0 bases. The CDR3 is 16 amino acids. Germline V CDR1 and CDR2: LNHDA, SQIVND (reference sequence). CDR3 in amino acids: CASSTRTGTANYGYTF. The CDR3 DNA follows: TGTGCCAGTAGTACGAGGACAGGCACCGCTAACTATGGCTACACCTTC.

The genes are TRBV6-1 and TRBJ1-1; 7 nucleotides match TRBD1. Germline V lookup: CDR1 MNHNS, CDR2 SASEGT. V dropped 7 bases and J dropped 5; count of bases not matched to a gene: 10. The CDR3 has 14 amino acids. Written as DNA, the CDR3 is TGTGCCAGCATTAACAGGGGATCGAGGACTGAAGCTTTCTTT. Protein: CASINRGSRTEAFF.

The chain has TRBV11-3 and TRBJ2-7; possibly TRBD2 for D (6 bases). Germline V lookup: CDR1 SGHNT, CDR2 YENEEA. Between the trimmed V and J ends, which lost 3 bases and 4 bases, there was a span of 10 bases. The CDR3 is 13 residues long. CDR3 residues: CASSFDSGYEQYF. Here the CDR3 DNA reads TGTGCCAGCAGCTTCGACAGCGGGTACGAGCAGTACTTC.

The chain has TRBV5-4 and TRBJ2-1, with TRBD1 matching over 11 bases. Trimming at V came to 4 bases and at J to 7 bases, leaving 7 bases not matched to a gene. Per the germline V gene, CDR1 is SGHNT and CDR2 is YYREEE (reference sequence). The CDR3 is 15 amino acids. This CDR3 reads CASSLPGTGGNEQFF. In DNA, the CDR3 is TGTGCCAGCAGCCTCCCCGGGACAGGGGGTAATGAGCAGTTCTTC.

V and J are TRBV5-1 and TRBJ2-2; D is unresolved. Germline V gene lookup returns CDR1 SGHRS and CDR2 YFSETQ. The CDR3 extends over 14 amino acids. V lost 4 bases and J 0 bases, leaving 7 bases between the germline ends. CDR3 in amino acids: CASSAIANTGELFF. The CDR3 region has the DNA TGCGCCAGCAGCGCAATCGCGAACACCGGGGAGCTGTTTTTT. Using reference TRBV5-1 and TRBJ2-2 for the parts outside the CDR3, the full variable domain is KAGVTQTPRYLIKTRGQQVTLSCSPISGHRSVSWYQQTPGQGLQFLFEYFSETQRNKGNFPGRFSGRQFSNSRSEMNVSTLELGDSALYLCASSAIANTGELFFGEGSRLTVL.

The chain carries TRBV6-5 and TRBJ2-3; D is ambiguous. V was trimmed by 0 bases and J by 1 base, leaving 8 bases between them. The CDR3 sequence is 15 residues long. CDR1 and CDR2 from the germline V gene are MNHEY and SVGAGI. The chain's CDR3 is CASSYSGSRTDTQYF. The CDR3 region has the DNA TGTGCCAGCAGTTACTCCGGGTCCCGCACAGATACGCAGTATTTT.

This clone has a single count. The same CDR3 also results from other DNA sequences found in this sample. The CDR3 bases are TGCGCCAGCAGCAAGGGACAGAATAGCTACGAGCAGTACTTC. As protein: CASSKGQNSYEQYF. The chain recombines TRBV5-1 with TRBJ2-7, with 7 bases fitting TRBD1. There are 14 residues in the CDR3. Losses at the gene ends were 4 bases for V and 3 bases for J; bases not matched to a gene: 7. Looked up from germline, CDR1 is SGHRS and CDR2 is YFSETQ.

The V call is TRBV18, the J call TRBJ1-6; D unclear. Germline-derived CDR1 and CDR2 are KGHSH and LQKENI. Between the trimmed V and J ends, which lost 6 bases and 0 bases, there was a span of 9 bases. The CDR3 loop spans 15 amino acids. This CDR3 reads CASSRDGSYNSPLHF. The CDR3 DNA sequence: TGTGCCAGCTCGCGCGATGGCTCCTATAATTCACCCCTCCACTTT.

The V call is TRBV6-1, the J call TRBJ2-2, with 8 bases fitting TRBD1. The trim removed 6 bases at V and 6 bases at J, leaving 6 bases unmatched. Germline CDR1 MNHNS, CDR2 SASEGT. The CDR3 extends over 14 amino acids. The CDR3 DNA is TGTGCCAGCAGCGCGGACAGGGCGGCCGGGGAGCTGTTTTTT. This codes for CASSADRAAGELFF.

The V gene is TRBV2, the J gene TRBJ1-1; perhaps TRBD1 as D (6 bases). V was pared by 4 bases and J by 7 bases, with 16 bases between. The CDR3 covers 14 residues. Germline V CDR1 and CDR2: SNHLY, FYNNEI. CDR3 DNA: TGTGCCAGCAGTGTTTCCCGGGGGGCTGGTGAAGCTTTCTTT. Its translation is CASSVSRGAGEAFF.

This clone was seen only a few times. V is TRBV6-1 and J is TRBJ1-5; weak D call: TRBD1 (5 bases). This CDR3 comprises 13 residues. CDR1 and CDR2 (germline): MNHNS, SASEGT. Trimming stripped 8 bases from V and 6 bases from J, with 14 bases between. The CDR3 is CASQGDSSQPQHF. The CDR3 DNA follows: TGTGCCAGCCAGGGAGACTCCAGTCAGCCCCAGCATTTT.

The chain carries TRBV2 and TRBJ1-4; 12 bases align to TRBD1. In germline, CDR1 is SNHLY, CDR2 FYNNEI. The CDR3 sequence is 20 residues long. J was trimmed by 1 base and V by 7 bases; bases with no gene match: 16. The CDR3 DNA is TGTGCCAGCAATCCGGGACAGGGGGCGTTCGGGGCAGGAACTAATGAAAAACTGTTTTTT. Its protein is CASNPGQGAFGAGTNEKLFF.

The V gene is TRBV19, the J gene TRBJ2-5; maybe TRBD1 (6 bases). The CDR3 runs to 14 residues. Trimming took 9 bases from V and 0 from J, leaving 14 bases between them. The germline CDR1 and CDR2 sequences are LNHDA and SQIVND (reference sequence). The CDR3 coding sequence is TGTGCCAGCAGGGGTCAGGGGTACCAAGAGACCCAGTACTTC. It encodes CASRGQGYQETQYF.

The genes are TRBV6-1 and TRBJ1-5, with 9 nucleotides matching TRBD1. J gave up 4 bases and V 10 bases, and 8 bases lay outside the gene matches. The CDR3 runs to 14 residues. CDR1 is MNHNS, CDR2 SASEGT, per germline. The CDR3 loop is CATSGTGMNQPQHF. The DNA of the CDR3 is TGTGCCACCTCCGGGACAGGGATGAATCAGCCCCAGCATTTT.